This T cell receptor (beta chain) was recorded in a study of monozygotic twins with inflammatory bowel disease. Germline loops: CDR1 DFQATT, CDR2 SNEGSKA (reference sequence). The CDR3 is 13 residues long. One entry per CDR3 protein, without DNA, is what TCRdb gives after re-calling the 5' RACE reads. The sample totals some 330,000 distinct CDR3 sequences. Whole blood supplied total RNA, and T cells were not sorted. This sequence originates from a human donor with ulcerative colitis or Crohn's disease, or a healthy co-twin of an affected twin (not recorded which). This sequence joins TRBV20-1 and TRBJ1-2. Sequenced material: blood. The CDR3 is CSARDLPPRGYTF.